These 16 T cell receptor beta chains were all obtained from the same sample, sequenced in a study of blood T cell repertoires in COVID-19. Assay: immunoSEQ multiplex PCR; the TCRdb copy retains only in-frame clones and omits some. The data show over 250,000 clones, roughly 86% seen once. The specimen was PBMCs or T cells enriched from blood (not recorded which). Receptors were obtained from a woman in her sixties or seventies who had recovered from COVID-19.

The genes are TRBV3-1 (or the pseudogene TRBV3-2) and TRBJ2-7, with 7 positions matching TRBD2. This CDR3 region has 14 residues. The junction had 6 bases not matched to a gene; V was cut back by 4 bases and J by 3 bases. Germline CDR1 and CDR2: LGHDT and YNNKEL (reference sequence). The CDR3 DNA follows: TGTGCCAGCAGCCGGGCGGGAGCTTTCTACGAGCAGTACTTC. Translating gives CASSRAGAFYEQYF.

This chain connects TRBV6-5 to TRBJ1-1; D is unresolved. Trimming left V 4 bases short and J 2 bases short, with 11 bases between. CDR3 length: 14 residues. The germline CDR1 and CDR2 sequences are MNHEY and SVGAGI. The DNA of the CDR3 is TGTGCCAGCAGTTTCGGAGCCTTAAACACTGAAGCTTTCTTT. Amino acid sequence: CASSFGALNTEAFF.

The rearrangement uses TRBV27 and TRBJ1-5, with 7 bases matching TRBD1. Germline V CDR1 and CDR2: MNHEY, SMNVEV (reference sequence). Trimming at V came to 8 bases and at J to 15 bases, leaving 10 bases not matched to a gene. This CDR3 is built from 11 residues. This CDR3 is CASGTGAHAHF. In DNA form, the CDR3 reads TGTGCCAGCGGAACAGGGGCCCACGCGCATTTT.

This sequence joins TRBV2 and TRBJ2-7; TRBD2 agrees at 8 bases. CDR1 and CDR2 (germline): SNHLY, FYNNEI. Losses at the gene ends were 6 bases for V and 6 bases for J; bases not matched to a gene: 16. The CDR3 covers 16 residues. Here the CDR3 reads CASSDGSLRGGSEQYF. Written as DNA, the CDR3 is TGTGCCAGCAGCGACGGTTCCTTACGGGGGGGCTCCGAGCAGTACTTC.

This chain connects TRBV4-1 to TRBJ1-5, with a tentative D call TRBD1 (5 bases). The V gene's germline CDR1 is MGHRA and CDR2 YSYEKL. V was clipped by 5 bases and J by 5 bases, with 16 bases between them. The CDR3 spans 15 residues. CDR3: CASSTHPGRDQPQHF. DNA for the CDR3: TGCGCCAGCAGCACCCACCCAGGGAGGGATCAGCCCCAGCATTTT.

This chain connects TRBV4-1 to TRBJ2-2, with TRBD2 identical over 7 bases. The germline V gene encodes CDR1 MGHRA and CDR2 YSYEKL. The CDR3 runs to 17 residues. The V segment lost 1 base and the J segment 5 bases; nucleotides outside the gene matches: 10. The CDR3 is CASSQGFAGVVTGELFF. The DNA of the CDR3 is TGCGCCAGCAGCCAAGGTTTCGCGGGGGTTGTGACCGGGGAGCTGTTTTTT.

The chain joins TRBV7-8 to TRBJ1-1, with TRBD1 matching over 7 bases. The CDR3 covers 15 residues. Germline trimming cut 5 bases from V and 1 base from J; bases unmatched to any gene: 7. Per germline, CDR1 SGHVS and CDR2 FQNEAQ. CDR3 in DNA: TGTGCCAGCAGCAAACTTAGGACAGGGAACACTGAAGCTTTCTTT. Translating gives CASSKLRTGNTEAFF. Full variable domain (missing parts from reference TRBV7-8 and TRBJ1-1): GAGVSQSPRYKVAKRGQDVALRCDPISGHVSLFWYQQALGQGPEFLTYFQNEAQLDKSGLPSDRFFAERPEGSVSTLKIQRTQQEDSAVYLCASSKLRTGNTEAFFGQGTRLTVV.

The table lists this clone with a count of one. This sequence joins TRBV11-2 and TRBJ2-5, with TRBD2 matching over 12 bases. The CDR3 covers 15 residues. CDR1 and CDR2 (germline): SGHAT, FQNNGV. With 5 bases clipped from V and 1 base from J, the junction kept 2 bases outside the gene matches. CDR3 in amino acids: CASSPGLAGQETQYF. The CDR3 nucleotides are TGTGCCAGCAGCCCGGGACTAGCGGGCCAAGAGACCCAGTACTTC.

The J gene is TRBJ2-2, the V gene TRBV7-3; D possibly corresponds to TRBD2 (6 bases). The V gene lost 5 bases and the J gene lost 7 bases, with 14 bases spanning the gap. This CDR3 region has 14 residues. Germline assignment: CDR1 SGHTA and CDR2 FQGTGA. The CDR3 coding sequence is TGTGCCAGCAGCCCCCAAGGCGGGATCGGGGAGCTGTTTTTT. Its translation is CASSPQGGIGELFF. The complete variable domain, with remaining parts taken from reference TRBV7-3 and TRBJ2-2, reads GAGVSQTPSNKVTEKGKYVELRCDPISGHTALYWYRQSLGQGPEFLIYFQGTGAADDSGLPNDRFFAVRPEGSVSTLKIQRTERGDSAVYLCASSPQGGIGELFFGEGSRLTVL.

The rearrangement joins TRBV18 to TRBJ1-1; TRBD1 matches at 8 bases. CDR1 is KGHSH, CDR2 LQKENI, per germline. The CDR3 runs to 17 residues. V lost 3 bases to trimming and J lost 2 bases; unmatched junction nucleotides: 11. CDR3 sequence (DNA): TGTGCCAGCTCACCCGCCTCGGGGACAGGACAAAACACTGAAGCTTTCTTT. This sequence encodes CASSPASGTGQNTEAFF.

The chain joins TRBV7-8 to TRBJ2-7; 9 nucleotides align to TRBD2. Germline-derived CDR1 and CDR2 are SGHVS and FQNEAQ. V was pared by 6 bases and J by 5 bases, with 8 bases of the junction left unmatched. This CDR3 is built from 14 residues. The DNA for the CDR3 is TGTGCCAGCAGTCTCGTAGCGGGAGCAAACGAGCAGTACTTC. This encodes CASSLVAGANEQYF.

The chain employs TRBV18 and TRBJ1-6; D remains unclear. Trimming left V 5 bases short and J 6 bases short, with 8 bases between. The CDR3 is 13 amino acids. Germline CDR1 is KGHSH and CDR2 is LQKENI. DNA of the CDR3: TGTGCCAGCTCAACAGCTTCTAATTCACCCCTCCACTTT. Protein sequence: CASSTASNSPLHF.

The rearrangement joins TRBV24-1 to TRBJ2-1; 11 bases fit TRBD2. Germline V lookup: CDR1 KGHDR, CDR2 SFDVKD. This CDR3 is built from 15 residues. The ends lost 4 bases at V and 3 bases at J; junction bases unmatched: 1. Here the CDR3 reads CATSDTSGGYNEQFF. For the CDR3, the DNA is TGTGCCACCAGTGACACTAGCGGGGGCTACAATGAGCAGTTCTTC.

This sequence joins TRBV9 and TRBJ1-3; a possible D gene is TRBD1 (5 bases). This CDR3 spans 15 amino acids. Trimming removed 0 bases from V and 4 bases from J, with 11 bases in between. Germline CDR1 reads SGDLS; CDR2 reads YYNGEE. The CDR3 DNA sequence: TGTGCCAGCAGCGTAGGACAGCACGGGGGAAACACCATATATTTT. This encodes CASSVGQHGGNTIYF.

The V and J genes are TRBV20-1 and TRBJ1-5, with D possibly being TRBD1 (5 bases). Looked up from germline, CDR1 is DFQATT and CDR2 is SNEGSKA (reference sequence). The CDR3 contains 12 residues. Trimming stripped 3 bases from V and 4 bases from J, with 7 bases between. The CDR3 reads CSASKGNQPQHF. CDR3 nucleotide sequence: TGCAGTGCTAGTAAGGGGAATCAGCCCCAGCATTTT.

The chain couples TRBV11-2 to TRBJ1-5, with D possibly matching TRBD1 (5 bases). V dropped 4 bases and J dropped 4 bases, with 8 bases sitting between them. The CDR3 runs 13 residues. CDR1 is SGHAT and CDR2 is FQNNGV in the germline V gene. CDR3 nucleotides: TGTGCCAGCAGCTACTCAGGGAATCAGCCCCAGCATTTT. It yields the protein CASSYSGNQPQHF. Full variable domain (missing parts from reference TRBV11-2 and TRBJ1-5): EAGVAQSPRYKIIEKRQSVAFWCNPISGHATLYWYQQILGQGPKLLIQFQNNGVVDDSQLPKDRFSAERLKGVDSTLKIQPAKLEDSAVYLCASSYSGNQPQHFGDGTRLSIL.